These 17 T cell receptor beta chains were sequenced from one sample in a study of neurological immune-mediated disorders. TCRdb reanalysed the 5' RACE reads using MiXCR and keeps one entry per CDR3 protein. The sample shows tens of thousands of distinct CDR3 sequences, 3.4% of them seen only once. Specimen: PBMCs. The receptor source for this set is a man aged 35 to 55 with multiple sclerosis.

This clonotype has a handful of counts. A much larger clone differs by one base, so this may be a read error. This chain uses TRBV5-1 with TRBJ1-2; no firm D call. Germline CDR1 and CDR2: SGHRS and YFSETQ. V lost 1 base and J lost 8, with 15 bases in between. The CDR3 has 14 residues. CDR3 coding DNA: TGCGCCAGCAGCTTGCGAAAGGACCCACTCGGCTACACCTTC. Residues: CASSLRKDPLGYTF.

This clonotype was picked up many times. This chain connects TRBV20-1 to TRBJ1-1; 10 nucleotides line up with TRBD1. With 4 bases clipped from V and 5 bases from J, the junction kept 10 bases outside the gene matches. The germline CDR1 and CDR2 sequences are DFQATT and SNEGSKA (reference sequence). This CDR3 spans 15 amino acids. The CDR3: CSATPRTGGYTEAFF. As DNA, the CDR3 is TGCAGTGCTACTCCCCGGACAGGGGGTTATACTGAAGCTTTCTTT.

In its sample, this clonotype was seen many times. The CDR3 is CASSFPGSGEAGELFF. The CDR3 nucleotides read TGTGCCAGCAGCTTTCCGGGGAGCGGGGAGGCCGGGGAGCTGTTTTTT. The chain combines TRBV7-6 with TRBJ2-2; TRBD2 matches 7 bases. The CDR3 consists of 16 residues. Trimming removed 3 bases from V and 6 bases from J; junction bases left unmatched: 10. CDR1 SGHVS and CDR2 FNYEAQ come from the germline V gene.

This clonotype was found a few times. The chain is built from TRBV20-1 and TRBJ2-3; either TRBD1 or TRBD2 may supply D (5 bases each). The CDR3 extends over 14 amino acids. Germline CDR1 DFQATT, CDR2 SNEGSKA (reference sequence). CDR3 sequence (DNA): TGCAGCTACAGTGGCGGGCCAGGGACAGATACGCAGTATTTT. Its translation: CSYSGGPGTDTQYF.

This clonotype showed up many times. V is TRBV5-5 and J is TRBJ2-5; maybe TRBD2 (7 bases). The V and J ends lost 4 bases and 4 bases respectively, with 14 bases between them. Germline lookup yields CDR1 SGHKS and CDR2 YYEKEE (reference sequence). The CDR3 covers 14 residues. Here the CDR3 reads CASSLRGGGETQYF. In DNA, the CDR3 is TGTGCCAGCAGCCTCAGGGGCGGGGGAGAGACCCAGTACTTC.

This clonotype was observed many times. CDR3: CASSSRSPLHF. In nucleotides, the CDR3 is TGTGCCAGCAGCTCTCGCTCACCCCTCCACTTT. The chain joins TRBV11-2 to TRBJ1-6; the D is unclear. The germline V gene encodes CDR1 SGHAT and CDR2 FQNNGV. The V and J ends lost 4 bases and 10 bases respectively, with 5 bases between them. The CDR3 consists of 11 residues.

There are many counts of this clonotype. This chain connects TRBV20-1 to TRBJ1-2, with D unresolved. Germline CDR1 reads DFQATT; CDR2 reads SNEGSKA (reference sequence). The CDR3 is 12 residues long. Trimming took 6 bases from V and 5 from J, leaving 13 bases between them. The CDR3 sequence: CSAFRAGYGYTF. Here the CDR3 DNA reads TGCAGTGCCTTTCGAGCGGGGTATGGCTACACCTTC.

This clonotype showed up many times. J is TRBJ2-1 and V is TRBV29-1, with 7 bases that match TRBD2. The CDR3 covers 13 residues. The germline gives CDR1 SQVTM, CDR2 ANQGSEA. J lost 7 bases, V lost 7 bases, and 10 bases had no gene match. The CDR3 region has the DNA TGCAGCGGGGGGGGAGGGCCTCGGAATGAGCAGTTCTTC. Protein sequence: CSGGGGPRNEQFF.

This clonotype appeared a few times. The junction departs from the called germline gene at one end, perhaps through a read error. V and J are TRBV5-1 and TRBJ1-6; possible D gene TRBD1, 5 bases. Germline loops: CDR1 SGHRS, CDR2 YFSETQ. CDR3 length: 16 residues. CDR3 sequence: CASAPGTGPGSSTLNF. The CDR3 DNA reads as TGCGCCAGCGCCCCCGGGACGGGACCCGGCAGTTCAACCCTCAACTTT.

This clonotype was counted between two and nine times. The conserved phenylalanine or tryptophan is not found at the CDR3 terminus, so this likely reflects a read error. J is TRBJ2-7 and V is TRBV12-3 or TRBV12-4; a possible D gene is TRBD1 (6 bases). V lost 4 bases and J lost 6, with 10 bases in between. There are 12 residues in the CDR3. This CDR3 is CASSYTGSEQYN. CDR3 bases: TGTGCCAGCAGTTATACAGGGTCCGAGCAGTACAAC.

Comments on this clonotype: A read error may produce the germline difference seen at one junction end. The rearrangement joins TRBV20-1 to TRBJ2-4; 7 positions agree with TRBD2. Per the germline V gene, CDR1 is DFQATT and CDR2 is SNEGSKA (reference sequence). The CDR3 has 14 amino acids. The CDR3 loop reads CSARPGGAKKIQYF. The CDR3 DNA reads as TGCAGTGCTAGACCGGGGGGAGCCAAAAAAATTCAGTACTTC.

At least ten counts were recorded for this clonotype. The chain recombines TRBV15 with TRBJ1-2; 7 bases map to TRBD1. CDR1 and CDR2 from the germline V gene are LNHNV and YYDKDF (reference sequence). The trim removed 1 base at V and 2 bases at J, leaving 4 bases unmatched. The CDR3 runs 15 residues. CDR3 protein: CATSRGEQGNYGYTF. The CDR3 nucleotides are TGTGCCACCAGCAGAGGGGAACAGGGGAACTATGGCTACACCTTC.

This clonotype was counted at least ten times. The chain carries TRBV15 and TRBJ2-1; D not resolved. The ends were cut back, 0 bases at V and 7 bases at J, with 13 bases in the middle. The germline V gene encodes CDR1 LNHNV and CDR2 YYDKDF (reference sequence). The CDR3 is 15 residues long. CDR3: CATSRDLSTGNEQFF. The CDR3 DNA is TGTGCCACCAGCAGAGATCTCTCGACTGGTAATGAGCAGTTCTTC. The variable domain in full, completed from reference TRBV15 and TRBJ2-1, reads DAMVIQNPRYQVTQFGKPVTLSCSQTLNHNVMYWYQQKSSQAPKLLFHYYDKDFNNEADTPDNFQSRRPNTSFCFLDIRSPGLGDTAMYLCATSRDLSTGNEQFFGPGTRLTVL.

This clonotype was seen ten or more times. The CDR3 region has the DNA TGCGCCAGCAGCTTGGGTCTTCAGGGAAACACCATATATTTT. This encodes CASSLGLQGNTIYF. The chain carries TRBV5-1 and TRBJ1-3; no reliable D call. CDR3 length: 14 residues. CDR1 and CDR2 (germline): SGHRS, YFSETQ. Trimming pared 0 bases from V and 4 bases from J, leaving 8 bases between.

In this sample, this clonotype turned up many times. The rearrangement joins TRBV19 to TRBJ2-7; 8 nucleotides line up with TRBD2. Germline trimming cut 9 bases from V and 0 bases from J; bases unmatched to any gene: 1. The V gene's germline CDR1 is LNHDA and CDR2 SQIVND (reference sequence). The CDR3 is 12 residues long. CDR3 DNA: TGTGCCAGGACTAGCGCCTCCTACGAGCAGTACTTC. Translated, it gives CARTSASYEQYF.

This clonotype has a count of ten or more. The genes are TRBV5-5 and TRBJ1-5; a weak D match, TRBD1 (5 bases). Germline lookup yields CDR1 SGHKS and CDR2 YYEKEE (reference sequence). This CDR3 region has 14 residues. Trimming cost V 0 bases and J 7 bases, with 11 bases left between them. In nucleotides, the CDR3 is TGTGCCAGCAGCTTGGCGGGGGTAGGACAGCCCCAGCATTTT. It codes for CASSLAGVGQPQHF.

This clonotype occurred many times. The chain is built from TRBV13 and TRBJ1-1; 9 nucleotides line up with TRBD1. Per germline, CDR1 PRHDT and CDR2 FYEKMQ (reference sequence). V dropped 5 bases and J dropped 5; count of bases not matched to a gene: 6. The CDR3 totals 14 residues. The chain's CDR3 is CASSIQGARTEAFF. DNA for the CDR3: TGTGCCAGCAGCATACAGGGGGCGAGGACTGAAGCTTTCTTT.